These 3 T cell receptor beta chains came from one sample sequenced in a study of T cells after yellow fever vaccination. TCRdb re-called the 5' RACE reads with MiXCR, one entry per CDR3 protein. Of around 350,000 distinct CDR3 sequences detected, approximately 6% appear once; the ten largest clones hold 14% to 15%. The source material was PBMCs, sampled 5 days after the yellow fever booster vaccination. The source of these receptors is a man aged 25 to 40 who received the YFV17D yellow fever vaccine.

This clonotype was seen a handful of times. The CDR3 DNA is TGCGCCAGCAGTCAATCGTACGGCCGGGACAATCTCGGGTACGAGCAGTACTTC. This codes for CASSQSYGRDNLGYEQYF. This chain joins TRBV23-1 and TRBJ2-7; D perhaps matches TRBD1 (6 bases). TRBV23-1 is noted as an ORF with a role that remains uncertain. CDR3 length equals 18 residues. Trimming cost V 0 bases and J 4 bases, with 22 bases left between them.

V gene TRBV10-3 combines with J gene TRBJ2-3; perhaps D is TRBD1 or TRBD2 (7 bases each). From germline, CDR1 is ENHRY and CDR2 SYGVKD. V lost 3 bases, J lost 0 bases, and 13 bases lay in between. The CDR3 extends over 16 amino acids. The CDR3 loop reads CAISEGEGASTDTQYF. The CDR3 coding sequence is TGTGCCATCAGTGAAGGGGAGGGGGCCAGCACAGATACGCAGTATTTT.

The genes are TRBV12-3 or TRBV12-4 and TRBJ1-4; no reliable D call. This CDR3 region has 12 residues. V was clipped by 8 bases and J by 7 bases, with 11 bases between them. In DNA form, the CDR3 reads TGTGCCAGCCTCAGGTGGGGTGAAAAACTGTTTTTT. Its protein product is CASLRWGEKLFF.